Shown below are 29 T cell receptor beta chains from a single sample sequenced in a study of T cells in Graves' hyperthyroidism and ophthalmopathy. TCR beta CDR3 sequences were amplified from RNA transcripts. First-round RT-PCR of the TCR CDR3 relied on the HTBI primer set. TCRdb re-derived calls from the multiplex PCR reads in MiXCR, one entry per CDR3 protein. This table has about 360,000 distinct CDR3 sequences, roughly 13% appearing once. What was sequenced was blood. The receptors derive from a man aged 30 to 45 with Graves' hyperthyroidism that later progressed to Graves' ophthalmopathy.

About this clonotype itself: A much bigger clone sits one base away, suggesting this may be a read error. The V and J genes are TRBV18 and TRBJ2-1; D not resolved. Germline V CDR1 and CDR2: KGHSH, LQKENI. This CDR3 is 15 amino acids long. CDR3 sequence (DNA): TGTGCCAGCTCACCAAACCTGCGGCTGGGCAATGAGCAGTCCTTC. Its translation is CASSPNLRLGNEQSF.

The rearrangement joins TRBV18 to TRBJ1-1; D is ambiguous. The CDR3 runs 13 residues. V lost 8 bases and J lost 1, with 11 bases in between. From germline, CDR1 is KGHSH and CDR2 LQKENI. The DNA of the CDR3 is TGTGCCAGCCTGGAATCGCAGAACACTGAAGCTTTCTTT. Its translation is CASLESQNTEAFF.

This clonotype was recorded many times. CDR3 amino acids: CASSLSGAGPSTDTQYF. The CDR3 DNA follows: TGTGCCAGCAGCTTATCAGGGGCGGGGCCTAGCACAGATACGCAGTATTTT. The chain joins TRBV7-8 to TRBJ2-3; the D gene could be TRBD1 or TRBD2 (6 bases each). V gave up 2 bases and J gave up 0 bases, with 15 bases separating them. Germline V CDR1 and CDR2: SGHVS, FQNEAQ. The CDR3 has 17 amino acids.

There are a few counts of this clonotype. The chain combines TRBV4-1 with TRBJ1-4; tentatively, D is TRBD1 (6 bases). V lost 1 base to trimming and J lost 3 bases, with 12 bases between them. The germline CDR1 and CDR2 sequences are MGHRA and YSYEKL. The CDR3 loop spans 16 amino acids. The CDR3 DNA reads TGCGCCAGCAGCCAAGTAGGAAGGGGGTCTAATGAAAAACTGTTTTTT. It is translated as CASSQVGRGSNEKLFF.

This clonotype was seen ten or more times. The genes are TRBV28 and TRBJ2-7; D tentatively fits TRBD1 or TRBD2 (5 bases each). V was cut by 1 base and J by 3 bases, with 10 bases left in between. Germline V gene lookup returns CDR1 MDHEN and CDR2 SYDVKM. The CDR3 contains 14 residues. As DNA, the CDR3 is TGTGCCAGCAGTTTATCCGGGACCCACTACGAGCAGTACTTC. Protein: CASSLSGTHYEQYF.

This clonotype was detected ten times or more. V usage is TRBV6-1 and J usage is TRBJ2-5; 9 nucleotides line up with TRBD2. Losses at the gene ends were 5 bases for V and 5 bases for J; bases not matched to a gene: 9. The CDR3 covers 15 residues. The germline gives CDR1 MNHNS, CDR2 SASEGT. The CDR3 DNA reads as TGTGCCAGCAGTTTGGGACTAGCCCCCTCGGAGACCCAGTACTTC. Residues: CASSLGLAPSETQYF.

The chain has TRBV30 and TRBJ1-6; possible D gene TRBD1, 5 bases. This CDR3 is built from 14 residues. CDR1 and CDR2 from the germline V gene are GTSNPN and SVGIG (reference sequence). V gave up 5 bases and J gave up 1 base, with 9 bases separating them. CDR3 in amino acids: CAWERQSYNSPLHF. For the CDR3, the DNA is TGTGCCTGGGAGCGACAGTCCTATAATTCACCCCTCCACTTT.

J is TRBJ2-5 and V is TRBV5-1; D gene ambiguous. Germline lookup yields CDR1 SGHRS and CDR2 YFSETQ. There are 14 residues in the CDR3. Trimming pared 1 base from V and 0 bases from J, leaving 7 bases between. In DNA form, the CDR3 reads TGCGCCAGCAGCTTGACTGCGAACCAAGAGACCCAGTACTTC. Its protein product is CASSLTANQETQYF.

This chain links TRBV28 with TRBJ1-1; 7 bases are shared with TRBD1. This CDR3 is 15 amino acids long. V gave up 6 bases and J gave up 2 bases; unmatched junction bases: 9. Germline V gives CDR1 MDHEN, CDR2 SYDVKM. The CDR3 loop reads CASRTAGTANTEAFF. As DNA, the CDR3 is TGTGCCAGCAGGACAGCCGGGACAGCTAACACTGAAGCTTTCTTT.

This clonotype appeared a few times. The chain combines TRBV19 with TRBJ1-2; D remains unclear. Germline lookup yields CDR1 LNHDA and CDR2 SQIVND (reference sequence). V lost 4 bases and J lost 5, with 17 bases in between. The CDR3 loop spans 15 amino acids. CDR3 bases: TGTGCCAGTAGTACCACAGCTACCGACTGGTATGGCTACACCTTC. Translated: CASSTTATDWYGYTF.

This clonotype was detected many times. This chain uses TRBV27 with TRBJ1-1; no definite D call. The germline V gene has CDR1 MNHEY and CDR2 SMNVEV (reference sequence). V was trimmed by 2 bases and J by 3 bases, leaving 10 bases between them. The CDR3 runs 14 residues. CDR3 bases: TGTGCCAGCAGTTTAAGGTCCGGCGACACTGAAGCTTTCTTT. This sequence encodes CASSLRSGDTEAFF.

There are many counts of this clonotype. The chain carries TRBV30 and TRBJ2-7, with a weak D call TRBD1 (5 bases). The V end lost 7 bases, the J end lost 0 bases, and 13 bases lay between the germline ends. This CDR3 region has 13 residues. Germline V gene lookup returns CDR1 GTSNPN and CDR2 SVGIG (reference sequence). In DNA form, the CDR3 reads TGTGCCTCTCAGTGGGGCAACTCCTACGAGCAGTACTTC. Amino acid sequence: CASQWGNSYEQYF.

This clonotype was counted at least ten times. The chain uses TRBV11-2 and TRBJ2-5; either TRBD1 or TRBD2 may supply D (5 bases each). Germline V CDR1 and CDR2: SGHAT, FQNNGV. This CDR3 has 16 amino acids. The V end lost 6 bases, the J end lost 5 bases, and 22 bases lay between the germline ends. CDR3 coding DNA: TGTGCCAGCAGTACAAATGTGGGGGTTAGAGGGGAGACCCAGTACTTC. Translated: CASSTNVGVRGETQYF.

This clonotype was detected a few times. The chain links TRBV7-9 to TRBJ2-2; D remains ambiguous. The length of the CDR3 is 14 residues. Per germline, CDR1 SEHNR and CDR2 FQNEAQ (reference sequence). Deletions cut 4 bases from V and 3 bases from J, with 9 bases between. The CDR3 bases are TGTGCCAGCAGCTCCCGGGCCTACACCGGGGAGCTGTTTTTT. Its translation: CASSSRAYTGELFF. The full variable domain, with the rest looked up from reference TRBV7-9 and TRBJ2-2, is DTGVSQNPRHKITKRGQNVTFRCDPISEHNRLYWYRQTLGQGPEFLTYFQNEAQLEKSRLLSDRFSAERPKGSFSTLEIQRTEQGDSAMYLCASSSRAYTGELFFGEGSRLTVL.

This clonotype was observed a handful of times. The chain uses TRBV9 and TRBJ1-3, with TRBD1 matching 10 bases. The CDR3 extends over 17 amino acids. V gave up 4 bases and J gave up 4 bases; unmatched junction bases: 11. Germline CDR1 and CDR2: SGDLS and YYNGEE. For the CDR3, the DNA is TGTGCCAGCAGCCCCAGCCCCGACAGGGGGCTGGGAAACACCATATATTTT. It is translated as CASSPSPDRGLGNTIYF.

The chain combines TRBV6-5 with TRBJ1-1; D remains unclear. CDR3 length: 13 residues. The germline V and J ends were trimmed by 2 bases and 5 bases, with 9 bases remaining between them. Per the germline V gene, CDR1 is MNHEY and CDR2 is SVGAGI. The CDR3 spells CASSYNLGTEAFF. Written as DNA, the CDR3 is TGTGCCAGCAGTTACAACCTCGGAACTGAAGCTTTCTTT.

This clonotype was detected a few times. The chain links TRBV6-1 to TRBJ1-5; a possible D gene is TRBD1 (6 bases). The germline V and J ends were trimmed by 8 bases and 4 bases, with 12 bases remaining between them. Germline CDR1 reads MNHNS; CDR2 reads SASEGT. The CDR3 has 13 residues. CDR3 in amino acids: CASVWGRNQPQHF. The DNA for the CDR3 is TGTGCCAGCGTTTGGGGGCGGAATCAGCCCCAGCATTTT.

As concerns this clonotype: Just one base apart from a much larger clone, this may be a read error. The gene calls are TRBV7-2 and TRBJ1-1; possibly TRBD1 for D (5 bases). The V gene's germline CDR1 is SGHTA and CDR2 FQGNSA. CDR3 size: 16 residues. CDR3 in DNA: TGTGCCAGCAGCTTAGGCCCCCCGGGAGGTGGGGCCGAAGCTCTCTTT. Translation: CASSLGPPGGGAEALF.

This clonotype was seen ten or more times. The chain combines TRBV9 with TRBJ2-7; TRBD1 aligns across 10 bases. CDR3 length: 14 amino acids. Germline values: CDR1 SGDLS, CDR2 YYNGEE. Trimming took 4 bases from V and 5 from J; bases not matched to a gene: 6. The CDR3 nucleotides are TGTGCCAGCAGCCTAGGACAGGGGGGTGACGAGCAGTACTTC. Encoded protein: CASSLGQGGDEQYF.

This clonotype was observed a few times. The genes are TRBV9 and TRBJ1-6, with 8 bases that match TRBD1. CDR3 length equals 14 residues. Germline trimming cut 3 bases from V and 8 bases from J; bases unmatched to any gene: 4. Germline V gene lookup returns CDR1 SGDLS and CDR2 YYNGEE. In nucleotides, the CDR3 is TGTGCCAGCAGCGCCCCAGGGGGCTATTCACCCCTCCACTTT. As protein: CASSAPGGYSPLHF.

There are many counts of this clonotype. The chain carries TRBV12-3 or TRBV12-4 and TRBJ1-1; D remains unclear. The CDR3 covers 14 residues. V lost 3 bases, J lost 5 bases, and 13 bases lay in between. The CDR3 DNA is TGTGCCAGCAGTTTTAATGGTGGGGAGACTGAAGCTTTCTTT. Translating it yields CASSFNGGETEAFF.

The table lists this clonotype with a few counts. This chain uses TRBV20-1 with TRBJ1-5, with a tentative D call TRBD1 (5 bases). The V gene lost 3 bases and the J gene lost 4 bases, with 13 bases spanning the gap. CDR1 is DFQATT and CDR2 is SNEGSKA in the germline V gene (reference sequence). CDR3 length: 14 amino acids. CDR3 sequence: CSASGGAGNQPQHF. CDR3 nucleotides: TGCAGTGCTAGTGGAGGGGCTGGGAATCAGCCCCAGCATTTT.

This clonotype occurred many times. V is TRBV6-1 and J is TRBJ1-6; the match to TRBD1 covers 9 bases. After removal of 10 bases from V and 7 bases from J, the junction contained 8 bases not matched to a gene. This CDR3 spans 14 amino acids. Germline values: CDR1 MNHNS, CDR2 SASEGT. The CDR3, as DNA: TGTGCCAATGGGGACAGGGAGAGAAATTCACCCCTCCACTTT. Its translation is CANGDRERNSPLHF.

This clonotype has at least ten counts. The gene calls are TRBV13 and TRBJ1-5, with unresolved D. CDR3 length equals 14 residues. Germline loops: CDR1 PRHDT, CDR2 FYEKMQ (reference sequence). V lost 0 bases, J lost 6 bases, and 9 bases lay in between. CDR3 region: CASSLGQAGQPQHF. The CDR3 DNA reads TGTGCCAGCAGCTTAGGTCAGGCCGGTCAGCCCCAGCATTTT. Looking up the rest from reference TRBV13 and TRBJ1-5 gives the full variable domain: AAGVIQSPRHLIKEKRETATLKCYPIPRHDTVYWYQQGPGQDPQFLISFYEKMQSDKGSIPDRFSAQQFSDYHSELNMSSLELGDSALYFCASSLGQAGQPQHFGDGTRLSIL.

Ten or more counts support this clonotype. CDR3 amino acids: CASSFTGTGYSNQPQHF. The CDR3 DNA follows: TGTGCCAGCAGTTTTACGGGGACAGGCTATAGCAATCAGCCCCAGCATTTT. This chain connects TRBV28 to TRBJ1-5; TRBD1 agrees at 8 bases. This CDR3 is built from 17 residues. The V gene's germline CDR1 is MDHEN and CDR2 SYDVKM. The ends lost 3 bases at V and 0 bases at J; junction bases unmatched: 7.

This clonotype was recorded at least ten times. V gene TRBV12-3 or TRBV12-4 combines with J gene TRBJ2-2, with D possibly being TRBD2 (7 bases). Between the trimmed V and J ends, which lost 6 bases and 4 bases, there was a span of 18 bases. CDR3 length: 16 amino acids. Written as DNA, the CDR3 is TGTGCCAGCAGCCTACTGAGGGGGGGACCCACCGGGGAGCTGTTTTTT. Translating it yields CASSLLRGGPTGELFF.

This clonotype appeared many times. This chain uses TRBV5-1 with TRBJ1-1; D is uncertain. This CDR3 comprises 14 residues. Trimming cost V 4 bases and J 0 bases, with 10 bases left between them. Germline V gene lookup returns CDR1 SGHRS and CDR2 YFSETQ. The chain's CDR3 is CASSHPQVNTEAFF. CDR3 bases: TGCGCCAGCAGCCATCCTCAGGTGAACACTGAAGCTTTCTTT.

This clonotype was found a few times. This chain uses TRBV6-6 with TRBJ1-3, with no clear D. CDR1 MNHNY and CDR2 SVGAGI come from the germline V gene (reference sequence). Trimming shortened V by 0 bases and J by 4 bases, and 10 bases separated the two germline ends. The CDR3 covers 15 residues. CDR3 coding DNA: TGTGCCAGCAGTTACTCCAGGTCCCGGGGAAACACCATATATTTT. It encodes CASSYSRSRGNTIYF.

This clonotype has at least ten counts. This rearrangement joins TRBV30 to TRBJ1-5, with 7 bases matching TRBD1. J lost 2 bases, V lost 1 base, and 2 bases had no gene match. The CDR3 length is 14 residues. Germline V gene sequence: CDR1 GTSNPN, CDR2 SVGIG (reference sequence). The CDR3 protein is CAWSGGQGNQPQHF. CDR3 DNA sequence: TGTGCCTGGAGTGGCGGACAGGGCAATCAGCCCCAGCATTTT.